This T cell receptor beta chain was obtained from a study of T-cell reconstitution after alpha-beta-depleted transplantation in children. Findings of the study overall: At one year after transplant, newly produced T cells mostly accounted for T-cell counts and diversity. Reportedly, only several hundred clones from non-depleted graft cells drove alpha-beta T-cell counts at about two months. Surviving recipient T cells and thymic progenitors underlay high day-60 TCRbeta diversity in some patients.

Preparing the TCRbeta library involved the use of unique molecular identifiers. TCRdb ran MiXCR on the PCR reads and lists one entry per CDR3 protein. Here the sample spans over 150,000 distinct CDR3 sequences, 5.5% to 7% being singletons. This clonotype occurred many times. Its specificity is not known. The CDR3 runs to 15 residues. Looked up from germline, CDR1 is SQVTM and CDR2 is ANQGSEA. The germline V and J ends were trimmed by 3 bases and 1 base, with 14 bases remaining between them. This clonotype was sampled from a boy between 2 and 10 years old with acute lymphoblastic leukemia, due to receive a stem cell transplant. The rearrangement joins TRBV29-1 to TRBJ2-3; D is unclear. The sequences come from PBMCs, collected before TCRalphabeta/CD19-depleted stem cell transplant. In DNA, the CDR3 is TGCAGCGTTGATGTGTCGTTCCTTGGCACAGATACGCAGTATTTT. Encoded protein: CSVDVSFLGTDTQYF.